This T cell receptor beta chain was identified during a study of PD-L1 blockade in urothelial cancer. Study context: Prior exposure to chemotherapy in patients amounted to 0 to 3 regimens received.

Libraries were prepared by immunoSEQ multiplex PCR; TCRdb keeps only in-frame clonotypes and omits some of them. Of some 35,000 clones listed, 80% to 95% are singletons. V lost 0 bases to trimming and J lost 7 bases; unmatched junction nucleotides: 5. Looked up from germline, CDR1 is SGHVS and CDR2 is FQNEAQ. This CDR3 comprises 15 residues. The chain couples TRBV7-8 to TRBJ2-1; 8 bases align to TRBD2. This sequence originates from a man in his 70s with urothelial cancer. This material consisted of PBMCs, taken around atezolizumab (anti-PD-L1) treatment. CDR3 bases: TGTGCCAGCAGCTTAGCCGGGAGGGCCGGGAATGAGCAGTTCTTC. It is translated as CASSLAGRAGNEQFF.